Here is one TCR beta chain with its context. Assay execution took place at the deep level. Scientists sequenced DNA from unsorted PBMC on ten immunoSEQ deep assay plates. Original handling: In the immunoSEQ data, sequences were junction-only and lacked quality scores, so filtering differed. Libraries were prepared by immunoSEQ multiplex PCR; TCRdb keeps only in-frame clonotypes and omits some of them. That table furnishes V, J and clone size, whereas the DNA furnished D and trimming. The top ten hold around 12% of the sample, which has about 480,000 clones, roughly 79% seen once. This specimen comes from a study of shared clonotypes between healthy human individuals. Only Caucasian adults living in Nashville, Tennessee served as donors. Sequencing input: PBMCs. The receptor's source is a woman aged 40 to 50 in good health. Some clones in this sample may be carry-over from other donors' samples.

CDR3 residues: CASSVVAGGPRETQYF. For the CDR3, the DNA is TGTGCCAGCAGCGTAGTCGCGGGAGGGCCACGAGAGACCCAGTACTTC. The gene calls are TRBV9 and TRBJ2-5; TRBD2 matches at 9 bases. V dropped 0 bases and J dropped 4; count of bases not matched to a gene: 7. This CDR3 spans 16 amino acids. Germline CDR1 reads SGDLS; CDR2 reads YYNGEE.